This TCR beta chain was recorded in a study of T cells after yellow fever vaccination (dated 2019 in TCRdb). Concerning the study at large: The SMART-Seq v4 Ultra Low Input RNA kit was used to prepare libraries from fractions with low cell numbers. Two healthy male donors, one aged 18 to 29 and one aged 30 to 40 years, were included in the cohort. Blood was drawn at multiple timepoints before and after primary and secondary immunization, with bulk PBMC replicates and cell subsets isolated. To follow T-cell clones before and after both primary and booster YFV17D yellow fever vaccination, bulk TCR alpha and beta repertoires underwent longitudinal sequencing.

This specimen's treatment or condition label, interpreted: live attenuated yellow fever vaccine strain. Two biological replicates of bulk PBMCs were collected at each blood-draw timepoint. PBMCs were isolated from peripheral blood using a standard Ficoll-Paque protocol. RNA was extracted with TriZol from bulk PBMCs, CD4 and CD8 fractions, and dextramer-positive and dextramer-negative fractions. V loses 3 bases, J loses 0 bases, and the germline ends lie 13 bases apart. Measured from the cysteine to the phenylalanine, the CDR3 is 16 residues long. Of all the DNA, just the CDR3 is kept, 48 bases in frame from base 1. Taken from the germline V gene, the CDR1 and CDR2 loops are LGHNA and YSLEER. On this clonotype: The antigen this receptor binds is unknown. No qualities accompany the bases; no much larger clone lies one base away.

TCR cDNA was synthesized by 5'RACE template switching, through which a universal primer site and unique molecular identifiers were introduced. Priming of cDNA synthesis was performed from both the TCR alpha and TCR beta constant segments. Library amplification involved two PCR steps, and the second step added sample barcodes and sequencing adapters. Sequencing of libraries was done on Illumina HiSeq 2500 (2x100 bp) or NovaSeq (2x150 bp). As for the original processing: Demultiplexing of reads and collapsing into UMI consensus sequences were performed with MIGEC, and V(D)J alignment was carried out with MiXCR. Vaccine-responding clonotypes were identified with edgeR using replicate PBMC samples, with FDR below 0.01 and a log2 fold change above 5 up to day 15 being required. Bulk clonotypes were assigned CD4 or CD8 identity according to which sequenced CD4 or CD8 repertoire held them at higher abundance. Through fastp at Q25 and MiXCR, TCRdb rebuilt clones from the public reads, retaining in-frame beta chains. Every CDR3 protein is listed once, alongside the most common genes and DNA of its rows. The V and J calls and clone size are TCRdb's, not the authors'. Within this sample are about 630,000 distinct CDR3 sequences, with approximately 13% of them counted one time only. Just under 15% of the sample is in the top ten clones.

General conclusions and limits of the study: Because abundant contaminating clonotypes from the bulk population could be contained in FACS-sorted repertoires, computational filtering was required. After the booster, most of the clones that had expanded following primary vaccination were detected again (roughly 96% of CD4 and around 87% of CD8), which suggests that memory was broadly maintained. Because only a couple of donors were included in the study, the extent to which the findings can be generalized is limited. A small share of clonotypes occurred in both CD4 and CD8 compartments, likely arising from convergent recombination. The secondary T-cell response was found to be weaker but faster than the primary response, with a peak reached on day 5 rather than on day 15.

The sequence is built from TRBV4-3 and TRBJ2-3, with TRBD2 perhaps the D gene, on 5 matching bases. The material was PBMCs, obtained on the day of the yellow fever booster vaccination. The origin of this receptor is a man younger than 40 who received the YFV17D yellow fever vaccine. Read as DNA, the sequence is TGCGCCAGCAGCCAGGGTCGTTCGGGGAGCACAGATACGCAGTATTTT. Translated, it reads CASSQGRSGSTDTQYF.